This entry is about one TCR beta chain. The length of the CDR3 is 13 residues. In germline, CDR1 is MNHEY, CDR2 SVGAGI. Trimming shortened V by 8 bases and J by 5 bases, and 15 bases separated the two germline ends. The table came from immunoSEQ multiplex PCR; TCRdb's copy has only in-frame clones and leaves some out. The table lists more than 75,000 clones, less than 90% of them singletons. These data are taken from a study of PD-L1 blockade in urothelial cancer. Time point described: pretreatment peripheral blood. The receptor comes from a man aged 60 to 69 with urothelial cancer. The chain carries TRBV6-5 and TRBJ2-5; unclear D gene. Sequencing used PBMCs, obtained around atezolizumab (anti-PD-L1) treatment. The CDR3 region has the DNA TGTGCCAGCGCCACCCCGATGGGCGAGACCCAGTACTTC. It specifies CASATPMGETQYF.